One and the same sample provided the 9 T cell receptor beta chains below, sequenced in a study of blood T cell repertoires in COVID-19. Repertoires were generated with immunoSEQ multiplex PCR, while TCRdb's copy carries only in-frame clones and drops some. The top ten clones hold 15% to 20% of a sample with 95,000 to 100,000 clones, around 79% of them seen once. Source material: peripheral blood. All receptors come from a woman over 75 with active or convalescent COVID-19.

This chain connects TRBV6-5 to TRBJ1-5, with D perhaps TRBD1 (6 bases). The V gene lost 7 bases and the J gene lost 4 bases, with 14 bases spanning the gap. The CDR3 totals 14 residues. From germline, CDR1 is MNHEY and CDR2 SVGAGI. CDR3: CASTLTGQNQPQHF. DNA for the CDR3: TGTGCCAGCACCTTAACCGGACAGAATCAGCCCCAGCATTTT.

V usage is TRBV4-2 and J usage is TRBJ1-5; D is possibly TRBD1 (5 bases). The V and J ends lost 0 bases and 10 bases respectively, with 10 bases between them. This CDR3 is 13 amino acids long. CDR1 and CDR2 (germline): LGHNA, YNFKEQ. DNA of the CDR3: TGTGCCAGCAGCCAAGATATCAGGGCCCCCCAGCATTTT. It translates to CASSQDIRAPQHF.

The rearrangement links TRBV28 to TRBJ1-1; a possible D gene is TRBD1 (6 bases). The V gene lost 9 bases and the J gene lost 5 bases, with 16 bases spanning the gap. Germline V gene sequence: CDR1 MDHEN, CDR2 SYDVKM. CDR3 length equals 13 residues. Here the CDR3 DNA reads TGTGCCAGTTCGCGCGGGGGGCGGACTGAAGCTTTCTTT. Translating it yields CASSRGGRTEAFF. Filled out from reference TRBV28 and TRBJ1-1, the complete variable domain reads DVKVTQSSRYLVKRTGEKVFLECVQDMDHENMFWYRQDPGLGLRLIYFSYDVKMKEKGDIPEGYSVSREKKERFSLILESASTNQTSMYLCASSRGGRTEAFFGQGTRLTVV.

The genes are TRBV5-6 and TRBJ2-7, with D tentatively TRBD1 (6 bases). The V end lost 3 bases, the J end lost 3 bases, and 16 bases lay between the germline ends. The CDR3 sequence is 15 residues long. Germline V gives CDR1 SGHDT, CDR2 YYEEEE. The CDR3 loop reads CASSYRVLGNYEQYF. The CDR3 DNA is TGTGCCAGCAGCTACAGGGTTCTCGGGAACTACGAGCAGTACTTC.

The rearrangement links TRBV12-3 or TRBV12-4 to TRBJ2-1; maybe TRBD2 (6 bases). The CDR3 extends over 13 amino acids. The V and J ends lost 6 bases and 3 bases respectively, with 9 bases between them. CDR3 coding DNA: TGTGCCAGCAGCCCGGGACTCTACAATGAGCAGTTCTTC. This sequence encodes CASSPGLYNEQFF.

The rearrangement links TRBV5-1 to TRBJ2-5; TRBD2 is a possible D gene (6 bases). The CDR3 loop spans 15 amino acids. The germline V gene encodes CDR1 SGHRS and CDR2 YFSETQ. V dropped 0 bases and J dropped 1 base, with 10 bases sitting between them. Written as DNA, the CDR3 is TGCGCCAGCAGCTTGGTGGGTAGCGGCCAAGAGACCCAGTACTTC. Translated: CASSLVGSGQETQYF. Full variable domain (outside the CDR3, taken from reference TRBV5-1 and TRBJ2-5): KAGVTQTPRYLIKTRGQQVTLSCSPISGHRSVSWYQQTPGQGLQFLFEYFSETQRNKGNFPGRFSGRQFSNSRSEMNVSTLELGDSALYLCASSLVGSGQETQYFGPGTRLLVL.

The genes are TRBV7-9 and TRBJ2-3, with D possibly matching TRBD2 (5 bases). This CDR3 region has 14 residues. The germline V gene has CDR1 SEHNR and CDR2 FQNEAQ (reference sequence). V was trimmed by 11 bases and J by 5 bases, leaving 20 bases between them. The CDR3 sequence is CARAGYLAGDTQYF. CDR3 in DNA: TGTGCCCGGGCGGGCTACCTGGCGGGAGATACGCAGTATTTT.

This chain links TRBV11-2 with TRBJ1-4; D perhaps matches TRBD1 (6 bases). CDR1 and CDR2 (germline): SGHAT, FQNNGV. The CDR3 loop spans 16 amino acids. V gave up 4 bases and J gave up 5 bases, with 17 bases separating them. The DNA of the CDR3 is TGTGCCAGCAGCTCATCTAAGACACAGGGAAATGAAAAACTGTTTTTT. It yields the protein CASSSSKTQGNEKLFF. The full variable domain, completed using reference TRBV11-2 and TRBJ1-4, is EAGVAQSPRYKIIEKRQSVAFWCNPISGHATLYWYQQILGQGPKLLIQFQNNGVVDDSQLPKDRFSAERLKGVDSTLKIQPAKLEDSAVYLCASSSSKTQGNEKLFFGSGTQLSVL.

V usage is TRBV4-2 and J usage is TRBJ1-2; D ambiguous. With 1 base removed from V and 4 bases from J, the gap between germline ends came to 7 bases. The CDR3 consists of 13 residues. The V gene's germline CDR1 is LGHNA and CDR2 YNFKEQ. The CDR3 DNA is TGTGCCAGCAGCCAAGGTTCGTCCTATGGCTACACCTTC. Amino acids: CASSQGSSYGYTF.